The 16 T cell receptor beta chains listed next were all sequenced from one sample in a study of blood T cell repertoires in COVID-19. Sequenced by immunoSEQ multiplex PCR; TCRdb stores in-frame clones only, minus some. The profile shows about 200,000 clones, roughly nine tenths of them singletons. Sequenced material: PBMCs or T cells enriched from blood (not recorded which). These receptors were taken from a woman between 40 and 50 years old with acute COVID-19.

V and J are TRBV9 and TRBJ2-2; 11 positions agree with TRBD2. The CDR3 loop spans 17 amino acids. Germline trimming cut 1 base from V and 2 bases from J; bases unmatched to any gene: 4. From germline, CDR1 is SGDLS and CDR2 YYNGEE. The DNA of the CDR3 is TGTGCCAGCAGCGTACTAGCGGGGGGACCCAACACCGGGGAGCTGTTTTTT. Translating gives CASSVLAGGPNTGELFF.

The J gene is TRBJ1-1, the V gene TRBV7-3; TRBD1 aligns across 10 bases. Germline values: CDR1 SGHTA, CDR2 FQGTGA. This CDR3 comprises 13 residues. V lost 5 bases to trimming and J lost 5 bases; unmatched junction nucleotides: 2. The CDR3 region is CASSRTGGTEAFF. The DNA for the CDR3 is TGTGCCAGCAGCCGGACAGGGGGGACTGAAGCTTTCTTT.

CDR3 nucleotide sequence: TGTGCCAGCAGCTCCAGGGGGCAAGAGACCCAGTACTTC. This gives the protein CASSSRGQETQYF. The J gene is TRBJ2-5, the V gene TRBV7-6; 7 nucleotides line up with TRBD1. Germline trimming cut 4 bases from V and 2 bases from J; bases unmatched to any gene: 1. The germline gives CDR1 SGHVS, CDR2 FNYEAQ. The length of the CDR3 is 13 residues.

This chain connects TRBV2 to TRBJ1-6; possible D gene TRBD1, 5 bases. This CDR3 region has 15 residues. V was cut by 10 bases and J by 5 bases, with 18 bases left in between. CDR1 and CDR2 (germline): SNHLY, FYNNEI. CDR3: CATTLGGVHNSPLHF. The CDR3 DNA follows: TGTGCCACCACCTTGGGAGGGGTTCATAATTCACCCCTCCACTTT.

The chain joins TRBV5-1 to TRBJ2-2; 7 bases are shared with TRBD2. The length of the CDR3 is 15 residues. Germline CDR1 is SGHRS and CDR2 is YFSETQ. With V trimmed by 0 bases and J by 4 bases, 3 bases remained unmatched. Written as DNA, the CDR3 is TGCGCCAGCAGCTTGGAGGCTAGCGGCACCGGGGAGCTGTTTTTT. This encodes CASSLEASGTGELFF. The whole variable domain, remainder taken from reference TRBV5-1 and TRBJ2-2, is KAGVTQTPRYLIKTRGQQVTLSCSPISGHRSVSWYQQTPGQGLQFLFEYFSETQRNKGNFPGRFSGRQFSNSRSEMNVSTLELGDSALYLCASSLEASGTGELFFGEGSRLTVL.

The V gene is TRBV6-2 or TRBV6-3, the J gene TRBJ2-3; no clear D gene. The germline CDR1 and CDR2 sequences are MNHEY and SVGEGT. This CDR3 is 13 amino acids long. V lost 2 bases to trimming and J lost 2 bases, with 5 bases between them. Here the CDR3 reads CASSYQYTDTQYF. In nucleotides, the CDR3 is TGTGCCAGCAGTTACCAGTACACAGATACGCAGTATTTT.

The chain joins TRBV2 to TRBJ2-5, with TRBD2 identical over 7 bases. Germline lookup yields CDR1 SNHLY and CDR2 FYNNEI. V dropped 9 bases and J dropped 3; count of bases not matched to a gene: 16. This CDR3 is 16 amino acids long. For the CDR3, the DNA is TGTGCCAGGAGGAGGTTGGCGGGAGAAGGAGAAGAGACCCAGTACTTC. This translates into CARRRLAGEGEETQYF.

This clone was observed a handful of times. CDR3 sequence: CASSVRAPGTSGRGSGETQYF. CDR3 nucleotide sequence: TGTGCCAGCAGCGTGAGGGCGCCGGGGACTAGCGGGAGAGGGTCGGGAGAGACCCAGTACTTC. The gene calls are TRBV27 and TRBJ2-5; 14 nucleotides line up with TRBD2. V trimming: 6 bases; J trimming: 4 bases; junction bases outside the gene matches: 22. The CDR3 has 21 residues. CDR1 and CDR2 (germline): MNHEY, SMNVEV (reference sequence).

J is TRBJ1-1 and V is TRBV27, with TRBD1 matching over 11 bases. From germline, CDR1 is MNHEY and CDR2 SMNVEV (reference sequence). CDR3 length: 15 amino acids. After removal of 4 bases from V and 7 bases from J, the junction contained 8 bases not matched to a gene. CDR3 DNA sequence: TGTGCCAGCAGTTCCCCGGACAGGGGGCCTGGTGAAGCTTTCTTT. Translation gives CASSSPDRGPGEAFF.

CDR3 protein: CASSQDLQINYGYTF. The CDR3 bases are TGTGCCAGCAGCCAAGATTTACAGATAAACTATGGCTACACCTTC. The genes are TRBV3-1 (or the pseudogene TRBV3-2) and TRBJ1-2, with unresolved D. Trimming stripped 0 bases from V and 2 bases from J, with 10 bases between. The CDR3 has 15 residues. CDR1 and CDR2 (germline): LGHDT, YNNKEL (reference sequence).

The chain uses TRBV23-1 and TRBJ1-1, with 7 bases fitting TRBD1. Being an ORF, TRBV23-1 has a function that is uncertain. CDR3 length: 13 residues. V lost 7 bases to trimming and J lost 4 bases; unmatched junction nucleotides: 6. CDR3 in DNA: TGCGCCAGCAATGGAGGACAGGCCACTGAAGCTTTCTTT. This codes for CASNGGQATEAFF.

The chain recombines TRBV9 with TRBJ1-3; D may be TRBD1 (5 bases). V lost 4 bases to trimming and J lost 0 bases, with 17 bases between them. Germline loops: CDR1 SGDLS, CDR2 YYNGEE. The CDR3 is 17 residues long. The CDR3 loop reads CASSPHVGGSSGNTIYF. The DNA for the CDR3 is TGTGCCAGCAGCCCCCACGTGGGGGGAAGCTCTGGAAACACCATATATTTT.

This clone occurred once. This sequence joins TRBV5-1 and TRBJ2-5, with 12 bases lining up with TRBD1. The CDR3 runs 16 residues. CDR1 is SGHRS and CDR2 is YFSETQ in the germline V gene. Trimming cost V 3 bases and J 7 bases; bases outside gene matches: 10. In nucleotides, the CDR3 is TGCGCCAGCAGCTCGGCGGGACAGGGGGCTTGGGGGACCCAGTACTTC. Translating it yields CASSSAGQGAWGTQYF.

The chain joins TRBV27 to TRBJ1-2, with 10 nucleotides matching TRBD1. This CDR3 region has 15 residues. Trimming at V came to 6 bases and at J to 6 bases, leaving 10 bases not matched to a gene. CDR1 and CDR2 from the germline V gene are MNHEY and SMNVEV (reference sequence). This CDR3 reads CASRNTGTGVHGYTF. As DNA, the CDR3 is TGTGCCAGCAGAAACACCGGGACAGGGGTTCATGGCTACACCTTC.

The V call is TRBV27, the J call TRBJ2-5, with TRBD1 matching 8 bases. CDR3 length: 14 amino acids. J lost 5 bases, V lost 4 bases, and 6 bases had no gene match. Germline CDR1 and CDR2: MNHEY and SMNVEV (reference sequence). In DNA form, the CDR3 reads TGTGCCAGCAGTTCCGGACAGGGTCCCGAGACCCAGTACTTC. Its translation is CASSSGQGPETQYF.

The chain links TRBV6-1 to TRBJ2-5, with 12 bases identical to TRBD2. There are 20 residues in the CDR3. The germline V gene has CDR1 MNHNS and CDR2 SASEGT. V shed 0 bases, J shed 5 bases, and the junction held 16 bases outside the gene matches. The CDR3 loop reads CASSEARGSRASGRGETQYF. In nucleotides, the CDR3 is TGTGCCAGCAGTGAAGCGCGGGGAAGTCGGGCTAGCGGGAGGGGGGAGACCCAGTACTTC.